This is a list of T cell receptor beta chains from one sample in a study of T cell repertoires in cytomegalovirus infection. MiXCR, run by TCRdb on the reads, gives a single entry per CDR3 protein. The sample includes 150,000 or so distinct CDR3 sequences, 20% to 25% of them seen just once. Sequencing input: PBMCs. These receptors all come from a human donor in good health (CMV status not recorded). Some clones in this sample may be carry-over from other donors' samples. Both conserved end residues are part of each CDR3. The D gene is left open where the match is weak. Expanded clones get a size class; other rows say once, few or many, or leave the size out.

CDR3 protein: CSAGPAVEDPSRKFF; CDR3 DNA: TGCAGTGCTGGACCGGCCGTAGAGGATCCTAGCCGCAAGTTCTTC; J gene: TRBJ2-1; V gene: TRBV20-1; D gene: .; CDR3 length: 15; clone size: .
CDR3 protein: CASSTDRGNSPLHF; CDR3 DNA: TGTGCCAGCAGCACAGACAGAGGAAATTCACCCCTCCACTTT; J gene: TRBJ1-6; V gene: TRBV7-8; D gene: .; CDR3 length: 14; clone size: few
CDR3 protein: CSVDTELGAQHF; CDR3 DNA: TGCAGCGTTGACACGGAGCTGGGGGCCCAGCATTTT; J gene: TRBJ1-5; V gene: TRBV29-1; D gene: .; CDR3 length: 12; clone size: few
CDR3 protein: CASSPGEVNSPLHF; CDR3 DNA: TGTGCCAGCTCACCTGGGGAGGTTAATTCACCCCTCCACTTT; J gene: TRBJ1-6; V gene: TRBV18; D gene: .; CDR3 length: 14; clone size: few
CDR3 protein: CASTPIGLVTDTQYF; CDR3 DNA: TGTGCCAGCACCCCAATCGGACTAGTGACAGATACGCAGTATTTT; J gene: TRBJ2-3; V gene: TRBV28; D gene: TRBD2; CDR3 length: 15; clone size: few
CDR3 protein: CASRVTANTGELFF; CDR3 DNA: TGTGCCAGTAGGGTGACGGCGAACACCGGGGAGCTGTTTTTT; J gene: TRBJ2-2; V gene: TRBV19; D gene: .; CDR3 length: 14; clone size: few
CDR3 protein: CASSIGALYQETQYF; CDR3 DNA: TGTGCCAGCAGCATAGGGGCCCTGTACCAAGAGACCCAGTACTTC; J gene: TRBJ2-5; V gene: TRBV12-3/TRBV12-4; D gene: .; CDR3 length: 15; clone size: .
CDR3 protein: CSVDPPVGSGGLSSYNEQFF; CDR3 DNA: TGCAGCGTTGACCCCCCGGTGGGTAGCGGGGGGCTGAGCTCCTACAATGAGCAGTTCTTC; J gene: TRBJ2-1; V gene: TRBV29-1; D gene: TRBD2; CDR3 length: 20; clone size: .
CDR3 protein: CSAKPVAGANEQYF; CDR3 DNA: TGCAGTGCTAAACCGGTAGCGGGAGCTAACGAGCAGTACTTC; J gene: TRBJ2-7; V gene: TRBV20-1; D gene: TRBD2; CDR3 length: 14; clone size: .
CDR3 protein: CASSLVQADIQYF; CDR3 DNA: TGTGCCAGCAGCTTGGTCCAAGCGGACATTCAGTACTTC; J gene: TRBJ2-4; V gene: TRBV5-8; D gene: .; CDR3 length: 13; clone size: .
CDR3 protein: CASTEGDTRTYGYTF; CDR3 DNA: TGTGCCAGCACCGAGGGGGACACCCGAACTTATGGCTACACCTTC; J gene: TRBJ1-2; V gene: TRBV2; D gene: .; CDR3 length: 15; clone size: .
CDR3 protein: CASSLSSGYQETQYF; CDR3 DNA: TGTGCCAGCAGTTTGTCTAGCGGGTACCAAGAGACCCAGTACTTC; J gene: TRBJ2-5; V gene: TRBV28; D gene: TRBD2; CDR3 length: 15; clone size: few
CDR3 protein: CASTPLGNNEQFF; CDR3 DNA: TGTGCCAGCACCCCTCTAGGGAACAATGAGCAGTTCTTC; J gene: TRBJ2-1; V gene: TRBV28; D gene: .; CDR3 length: 13; clone size: few
CDR3 protein: CASSVRGGSSYNEQFF; CDR3 DNA: TGTGCCAGCAGCGTACGGGGCGGGAGCTCCTACAATGAGCAGTTCTTC; J gene: TRBJ2-1; V gene: TRBV9; D gene: TRBD2; CDR3 length: 16; clone size: many
CDR3 protein: CSVDSVGNEQFF; CDR3 DNA: TGCAGCGTGGATAGTGTGGGGAATGAGCAGTTCTTC; J gene: TRBJ2-1; V gene: TRBV29-1; D gene: .; CDR3 length: 12; clone size: .
CDR3 protein: CASSLGYEQFF; CDR3 DNA: TGTGCCAGCAGTTTAGGATATGAGCAGTTCTTC; J gene: TRBJ2-1; V gene: TRBV28; D gene: .; CDR3 length: 11; clone size: few
CDR3 protein: CASSSRVGGGPDTQYF; CDR3 DNA: TGTGCCAGCAGTTCCCGGGTGGGCGGGGGGCCAGATACGCAGTATTTT; J gene: TRBJ2-3; V gene: TRBV12-3/TRBV12-4; D gene: TRBD2; CDR3 length: 16; clone size: many
CDR3 protein: CSAADLRSGLPTDTQYF; CDR3 DNA: TGCAGTGCCGCGGACCTTAGATCGGGACTCCCCACAGATACGCAGTATTTT; J gene: TRBJ2-3; V gene: TRBV20-1; D gene: .; CDR3 length: 17; clone size: .
CDR3 protein: CASSREFAGEKLFF; CDR3 DNA: TGTGCCAGCAGCCGGGAATTCGCAGGAGAAAAACTGTTTTTT; J gene: TRBJ1-4; V gene: TRBV7-6; D gene: .; CDR3 length: 14; clone size: many
CDR3 protein: CASSLLSGRGNEQFF; CDR3 DNA: TGTGCCAGCAGCCTCCTTAGCGGGAGGGGGAATGAGCAGTTCTTC; J gene: TRBJ2-1; V gene: TRBV7-2; D gene: TRBD2; CDR3 length: 15; clone size: many
CDR3 protein: CASRSPTLGQAHEQYF; CDR3 DNA: TGTGCCAGCAGGTCTCCCACCTTGGGACAGGCCCACGAGCAGTACTTC; J gene: TRBJ2-7; V gene: TRBV28; D gene: TRBD1; CDR3 length: 16; clone size: .
CDR3 protein: CASSFHSNQPKHF; CDR3 DNA: TGTGCCAGCAGCTTCCATAGCAATCAGCCCAAGCATTTT; J gene: TRBJ1-5; V gene: TRBV7-2; D gene: .; CDR3 length: 13; clone size: .
CDR3 protein: CASSLEARQETQYF; CDR3 DNA: TGCGCCAGCAGCTTAGAGGCGCGGCAAGAGACCCAGTACTTC; J gene: TRBJ2-5; V gene: TRBV5-1; D gene: .; CDR3 length: 14; clone size: .
CDR3 protein: CASSLTGSNEQFF; CDR3 DNA: TGTGCCAGCAGCCTTACTGGGAGCAATGAGCAGTTCTTC; J gene: TRBJ2-1; V gene: TRBV5-4; D gene: .; CDR3 length: 13; clone size: many
CDR3 protein: CASSSGQGANTEAFF; CDR3 DNA: TGTGCCAGCAGCTCAGGACAGGGGGCGAACACTGAAGCTTTCTTT; J gene: TRBJ1-1; V gene: TRBV7-2; D gene: TRBD1; CDR3 length: 15; clone size: many
CDR3 protein: CASSADRDKPQHF; CDR3 DNA: TGTGCCAGCAGTGCCGACAGGGATAAGCCCCAGCATTTT; J gene: TRBJ1-5; V gene: TRBV28; D gene: TRBD1; CDR3 length: 13; clone size: .
CDR3 protein: CASSATGTGGDGYTF; CDR3 DNA: TGTGCCAGCAGTGCGACCGGGACAGGGGGCGATGGCTACACCTTC; J gene: TRBJ1-2; V gene: TRBV2; D gene: TRBD1; CDR3 length: 15; clone size: few
CDR3 protein: CASSLGDNTGELFF; CDR3 DNA: TGCGCCAGCAGCTTGGGTGATAACACCGGGGAGCTGTTTTTT; J gene: TRBJ2-2; V gene: TRBV5-1; D gene: .; CDR3 length: 14; clone size: few
CDR3 protein: CSVGTGATYEQYF; CDR3 DNA: TGCAGCGTTGGGACAGGGGCCACCTACGAGCAGTACTTC; J gene: TRBJ2-7; V gene: TRBV29-1; D gene: TRBD1; CDR3 length: 13; clone size: .
CDR3 protein: CASSLAPSGSSYNEQFF; CDR3 DNA: TGTGCCAGCAGCTTAGCGCCTAGCGGGAGCTCCTACAATGAGCAGTTCTTC; J gene: TRBJ2-1; V gene: TRBV7-2; D gene: TRBD2; CDR3 length: 17; clone size: many
CDR3 protein: CASSLGPSNTGELFF; CDR3 DNA: TGTGCCAGTAGCCTGGGACCCTCGAACACCGGGGAGCTGTTTTTT; J gene: TRBJ2-2; V gene: TRBV19; D gene: .; CDR3 length: 15; clone size: few
CDR3 protein: CASPGAGGEFEAFF; CDR3 DNA: TGTGCCTCACCTGGGGCAGGGGGCGAATTTGAAGCTTTCTTT; J gene: TRBJ1-1; V gene: TRBV7-9; D gene: TRBD1; CDR3 length: 14; clone size: few
CDR3 protein: CASSPGGQTQYF; CDR3 DNA: TGTGCCAGCAGCCCCGGGGGACAGACCCAGTACTTC; J gene: TRBJ2-5; V gene: TRBV7-2; D gene: .; CDR3 length: 12; clone size: many
CDR3 protein: CSAGPPGGDNEQFF; CDR3 DNA: TGCAGTGCTGGCCCCCCGGGGGGGGACAATGAGCAGTTCTTC; J gene: TRBJ2-1; V gene: TRBV20-1; D gene: TRBD2; CDR3 length: 14; clone size: few
CDR3 protein: CASSSESSGTSGSLGETQYF; CDR3 DNA: TGTGCCAGCAGCTCTGAGTCCAGCGGGACTAGCGGGAGTCTGGGGGAGACCCAGTACTTC; J gene: TRBJ2-5; V gene: TRBV5-6; D gene: TRBD2; CDR3 length: 20; clone size: many
CDR3 protein: CASSPDRSNQPQHF; CDR3 DNA: TGTGCCAGCAGTCCAGACAGATCCAATCAGCCCCAGCATTTT; J gene: TRBJ1-5; V gene: TRBV6-5; D gene: .; CDR3 length: 14; clone size: few
CDR3 protein: CASSLPTSGISGANVLTF; CDR3 DNA: TGTGCCAGCAGCCTACCTACTAGCGGCATCTCTGGGGCCAACGTCCTGACTTTC; J gene: TRBJ2-6; V gene: TRBV5-4; D gene: TRBD2; CDR3 length: 18; clone size: .
CDR3 protein: CASSTPTGATQETQYF; CDR3 DNA: TGTGCCAGCAGCACCCCGACAGGCGCTACCCAAGAGACCCAGTACTTC; J gene: TRBJ2-5; V gene: TRBV5-4; D gene: .; CDR3 length: 16; clone size: few
CDR3 protein: CASMNRSNSPLHF; CDR3 DNA: TGTGCCAGCATGAATAGGAGCAATTCACCCCTCCACTTT; J gene: TRBJ1-6; V gene: TRBV6-1; D gene: .; CDR3 length: 13; clone size: many
CDR3 protein: CASSDSDIQYF; CDR3 DNA: TGTGCCAGTAGTGACAGTGACATTCAGTACTTC; J gene: TRBJ2-4; V gene: TRBV19; D gene: .; CDR3 length: 11; clone size: .